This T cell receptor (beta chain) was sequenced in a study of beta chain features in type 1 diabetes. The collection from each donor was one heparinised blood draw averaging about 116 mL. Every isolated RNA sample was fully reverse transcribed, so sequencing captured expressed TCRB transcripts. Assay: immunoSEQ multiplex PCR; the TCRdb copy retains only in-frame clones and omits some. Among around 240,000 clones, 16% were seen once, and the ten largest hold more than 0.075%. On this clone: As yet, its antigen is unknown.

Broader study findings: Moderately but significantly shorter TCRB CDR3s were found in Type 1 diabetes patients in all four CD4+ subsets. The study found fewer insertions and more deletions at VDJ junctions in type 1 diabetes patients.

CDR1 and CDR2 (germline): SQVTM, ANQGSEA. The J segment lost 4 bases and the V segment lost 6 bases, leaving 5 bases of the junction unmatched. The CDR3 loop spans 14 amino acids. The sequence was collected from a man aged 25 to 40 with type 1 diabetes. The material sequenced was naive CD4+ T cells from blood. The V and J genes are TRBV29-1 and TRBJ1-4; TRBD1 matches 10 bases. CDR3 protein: CSVVDRGHNEKLFF. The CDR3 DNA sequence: TGCAGCGTCGTTGACAGGGGGCATAATGAAAAACTGTTTTTT.